The 30 T cell receptor beta chains below all came from one sample that was sequenced in a study of blood T cell repertoires in COVID-19. The table came from immunoSEQ multiplex PCR; TCRdb's copy has only in-frame clones and leaves some out. Among approximately 470,000 clones listed, 70% to 90% were seen once. Sample: peripheral blood. The receptors derive from a human donor in a cohort sampled during active COVID-19.

J is TRBJ1-1 and V is TRBV9, with D unclear. The CDR3 is 13 amino acids. The V gene lost 5 bases and the J gene lost 0 bases, with 8 bases spanning the gap. CDR1 and CDR2 from the germline V gene are SGDLS and YYNGEE. CDR3 nucleotides: TGTGCCAGCAGTGACGGGGTGAACACTGAAGCTTTCTTT. Its protein product is CASSDGVNTEAFF.

This chain joins TRBV7-3 and TRBJ2-3; no firm D call. The germline V gene has CDR1 SGHTA and CDR2 FQGTGA. The CDR3 extends over 14 amino acids. Trimming removed 2 bases from V and 0 bases from J, with 6 bases in between. The CDR3 spells CASSLGRSTDTQYF. CDR3 coding DNA: TGTGCCAGCAGCTTAGGCAGGAGCACAGATACGCAGTATTTT.

The V and J genes are TRBV5-4 and TRBJ2-3; 9 bases agree with TRBD2. Germline values: CDR1 SGHNT, CDR2 YYREEE (reference sequence). V trimming: 0 bases; J trimming: 7 bases; junction bases outside the gene matches: 3. There are 14 residues in the CDR3. The CDR3 DNA reads as TGTGCCAGCAGCTTGGCCGGGACTAGCAATACGCAGTATTTT. It encodes CASSLAGTSNTQYF. The variable domain in full, completed from reference TRBV5-4 and TRBJ2-3, reads ETGVTQSPTHLIKTRGQQVTLRCSSQSGHNTVSWYQQALGQGPQFIFQYYREEENGRGNFPPRFSGLQFPNYSSELNVNALELDDSALYLCASSLAGTSNTQYFGPGTRLTVL.

The chain carries TRBV18 and TRBJ2-7; 12 nucleotides line up with TRBD2. Germline values: CDR1 KGHSH, CDR2 LQKENI. Trimming took 6 bases from V and 6 from J; bases not matched to a gene: 9. This CDR3 has 15 residues. CDR3 sequence: CASSPTSGSVSEQYF. As DNA, the CDR3 is TGTGCCAGCTCGCCGACTAGCGGGAGTGTTAGCGAGCAGTACTTC.

This clone was seen more than once but under ten times. The rearrangement joins TRBV5-1 to TRBJ1-1; TRBD1 is a possible D gene (6 bases). Trimming took off 4 bases at V and 3 bases at J, with 13 bases between the two ends. Germline V lookup: CDR1 SGHRS, CDR2 YFSETQ. The CDR3 loop spans 14 amino acids. This chain's CDR3 is CASSVTGLYTEAFF. CDR3 nucleotide sequence: TGCGCCAGCAGCGTCACAGGGTTATACACTGAAGCTTTCTTT.

The chain joins TRBV3-1 (or the pseudogene TRBV3-2) to TRBJ2-3, with D possibly TRBD1 on 7 matching bases. Germline CDR1 reads LGHDT; CDR2 reads YNNKEL (reference sequence). The V gene lost 0 bases and the J gene lost 14 bases, with 24 bases spanning the gap. The CDR3 has 16 amino acids. The CDR3 nucleotides read TGTGCCAGCAGCCAAGATTGGGCTAGGAGGGGGCTGGTACGGTATTTT. Its translation is CASSQDWARRGLVRYF.

The rearrangement links TRBV5-1 to TRBJ2-5, with D possibly TRBD2 on 5 matching bases. CDR1 is SGHRS and CDR2 is YFSETQ in the germline V gene. The CDR3 runs to 15 residues. The V gene lost 4 bases and the J gene lost 7 bases, with 20 bases spanning the gap. CDR3 region: CASSPLAGGYGTQYF. In nucleotides, the CDR3 is TGCGCCAGCAGCCCCCTGGCGGGTGGATATGGGACCCAGTACTTC. The full variable domain, rest sourced from reference TRBV5-1 and TRBJ2-5, is KAGVTQTPRYLIKTRGQQVTLSCSPISGHRSVSWYQQTPGQGLQFLFEYFSETQRNKGNFPGRFSGRQFSNSRSEMNVSTLELGDSALYLCASSPLAGGYGTQYFGPGTRLLVL.

The CDR3 nucleotides read TGTGCCAGCAGTTTCCAGCAAGAGACCCAGTACTTC. It yields the protein CASSFQQETQYF. This chain links TRBV28 with TRBJ2-5; the D is unclear. The CDR3 has 12 residues. V was clipped by 3 bases and J by 2 bases, with 4 bases between them. Looked up from germline, CDR1 is MDHEN and CDR2 is SYDVKM.

The chain links TRBV7-8 to TRBJ2-3; TRBD2 matches at 7 bases. The CDR3 consists of 19 residues. The germline gives CDR1 SGHVS, CDR2 FQNEAQ. The ends lost 1 base at V and 6 bases at J; junction bases unmatched: 19. The CDR3 region is CASSLVVLAGADYRDTQYF. The CDR3 bases are TGTGCCAGCAGCTTAGTGGTTTTGGCGGGAGCGGACTATCGGGATACGCAGTATTTT.

The CDR3 DNA reads as TGTGCCTGGACGGGGGGGGCGACCTACGAGCAGTACTTC. It is translated as CAWTGGATYEQYF. The chain couples TRBV30 to TRBJ2-7; 8 positions match TRBD2. Unmatched junction bases numbered 4, after V lost 4 bases and J lost 2 bases. CDR3 length: 13 residues. Per germline, CDR1 GTSNPN and CDR2 SVGIG (reference sequence).

The V and J genes are TRBV6-2 or TRBV6-3 and TRBJ2-7; tentative D call: TRBD2 (6 bases). CDR1 is MNHEY, CDR2 SVGEGT, per germline. Trimming took off 0 bases at V and 3 bases at J, with 12 bases between the two ends. This CDR3 is 15 amino acids long. Here the CDR3 reads CASSYSRREIYEQYF. As DNA, the CDR3 is TGTGCCAGCAGTTACTCGAGGCGGGAAATCTACGAGCAGTACTTC.

This clone came up a few times. The chain recombines TRBV28 with TRBJ2-7, with 7 nucleotides matching TRBD1. Germline V gene data show CDR1 as MDHEN and CDR2 as SYDVKM. Trimming removed 6 bases from V and 4 bases from J; junction bases left unmatched: 6. CDR3 length: 13 residues. In nucleotides, the CDR3 is TGTGCCAGCAGCCGAGAGACAGGGTACGAGCAGTACTTC. Translating gives CASSRETGYEQYF. The full variable domain, rest sourced from reference TRBV28 and TRBJ2-7, is DVKVTQSSRYLVKRTGEKVFLECVQDMDHENMFWYRQDPGLGLRLIYFSYDVKMKEKGDIPEGYSVSREKKERFSLILESASTNQTSMYLCASSRETGYEQYFGPGTRLTVT.

V and J are TRBV28 and TRBJ1-2, with D possibly being TRBD1 (6 bases). The CDR3 sequence is 13 residues long. Deletions cut 3 bases from V and 2 bases from J, with 7 bases between. Germline CDR1 MDHEN, CDR2 SYDVKM. The CDR3 here is CASSFDRNYGYTF. Here the CDR3 DNA reads TGTGCCAGCAGTTTTGACAGGAACTATGGCTACACCTTC.

In this sample, this clone turned up a few times. The chain employs TRBV6-1 and TRBJ2-1, with 7 bases lining up with TRBD1. CDR1 is MNHNS and CDR2 is SASEGT in the germline V gene. The trim removed 1 base at V and 6 bases at J, leaving 3 bases unmatched. The CDR3 extends over 14 amino acids. The CDR3: CASSEVGDSNEQFF. CDR3 bases: TGTGCCAGCAGTGAAGTGGGGGACAGCAATGAGCAGTTCTTC.

This clone was picked up a small number of times. Other DNA sequences in the same sample also yield this CDR3. The rearrangement links TRBV2 to TRBJ1-5, with 9 bases lining up with TRBD1. This CDR3 has 14 amino acids. Germline CDR1 and CDR2: SNHLY and FYNNEI. With 4 bases clipped from V and 2 bases from J, the junction kept 0 bases outside the gene matches. The CDR3 here is CASSGTGGNQPQHF. CDR3 in DNA: TGTGCCAGCAGTGGGACAGGGGGCAATCAGCCCCAGCATTTT.

Remarks on this clone: The sample has other DNA sequences that encode this CDR3 too. The chain links TRBV7-3 to TRBJ1-1; D might be TRBD1 (6 bases). CDR3 length equals 13 residues. CDR1 is SGHTA and CDR2 is FQGTGA in the germline V gene. Trimming left V 0 bases short and J 5 bases short, with 7 bases between. CDR3 amino acids: CASSLTRGTEAFF. CDR3 in DNA: TGTGCCAGCAGCTTAACCAGGGGAACTGAAGCTTTCTTT. The variable domain in full, with the rest retrieved from reference TRBV7-3 and TRBJ1-1, is GAGVSQTPSNKVTEKGKYVELRCDPISGHTALYWYRQSLGQGPEFLIYFQGTGAADDSGLPNDRFFAVRPEGSVSTLKIQRTERGDSAVYLCASSLTRGTEAFFGQGTRLTVV.

J is TRBJ1-2 and V is TRBV7-3; 7 nucleotides match TRBD1. CDR1 is SGHTA and CDR2 is FQGTGA in the germline V gene. There are 16 residues in the CDR3. V lost 5 bases to trimming and J lost 5 bases; unmatched junction nucleotides: 14. CDR3 loop: CASSAERTGAFYGYTF. CDR3 nucleotide sequence: TGTGCCAGCAGCGCAGAGAGGACAGGAGCCTTTTATGGCTACACCTTC.

Here the CDR3 reads CATSRENRGHTATNEKLFF. CDR3 DNA sequence: TGTGCCACCAGCAGAGAGAACAGGGGGCATACAGCAACTAATGAAAAACTGTTTTTT. The chain employs TRBV15 and TRBJ1-4; TRBD1 agrees at 9 bases. CDR3 length: 19 residues. Trimming removed 0 bases from V and 0 bases from J; junction bases left unmatched: 8. Per germline, CDR1 LNHNV and CDR2 YYDKDF (reference sequence).

The chain joins TRBV18 to TRBJ2-2; TRBD1 aligns across 7 bases. In germline, CDR1 is KGHSH, CDR2 LQKENI. J lost 1 base, V lost 1 base, and 3 bases had no gene match. The CDR3 loop spans 16 amino acids. The CDR3 sequence: CASSPQNRGNTGELFF. The CDR3 DNA is TGTGCCAGCTCACCACAAAACAGGGGGAACACCGGGGAGCTGTTTTTT.

The chain carries TRBV30 and TRBJ2-1, with 8 bases that match TRBD1. The J segment lost 6 bases and the V segment lost 3 bases, leaving 7 bases of the junction unmatched. The CDR3 has 14 residues. Germline V gene sequence: CDR1 GTSNPN, CDR2 SVGIG (reference sequence). The CDR3 region is CAWRPQGTGNEQFF. CDR3 nucleotides: TGTGCCTGGAGACCGCAGGGGACAGGCAATGAGCAGTTCTTC.

The chain recombines TRBV19 with TRBJ1-2; D not resolved. This CDR3 has 13 amino acids. Trimming took 6 bases from V and 1 from J, leaving 9 bases between them. The germline V gene has CDR1 LNHDA and CDR2 SQIVND (reference sequence). The CDR3 protein is CASRYGYNYGYTF. The CDR3 region has the DNA TGTGCCAGTAGGTACGGGTATAACTATGGCTACACCTTC.

This clone was seen once. The chain carries TRBV29-1 and TRBJ2-7; D remains ambiguous. The germline V gene has CDR1 SQVTM and CDR2 ANQGSEA. The CDR3 covers 13 residues. V was shortened by 0 bases and J by 0 bases, with 6 bases between the two germline ends. For the CDR3, the DNA is TGCAGCGTTGAAGATCCCCTCTCCTACGAGCAGTACTTC. Translating it yields CSVEDPLSYEQYF.

This clone came up a few times. The genes are TRBV7-2 and TRBJ1-5; 7 nucleotides align to TRBD1. The ends lost 1 base at V and 4 bases at J; junction bases unmatched: 7. The germline V gene has CDR1 SGHTA and CDR2 FQGNSA. The CDR3 consists of 16 residues. The CDR3, as DNA: TGTGCCAGCAGCTTAGAGGGGGCTTCTATTAATCAGCCCCAGCATTTT. The encoded protein is CASSLEGASINQPQHF.

The chain combines TRBV30 with TRBJ1-2; a weak D match, TRBD1 (5 bases). Germline CDR1 reads GTSNPN; CDR2 reads SVGIG (reference sequence). The V and J ends lost 7 bases and 2 bases respectively, with 20 bases between them. The CDR3 totals 15 residues. For the CDR3, the DNA is TGTGCCTTGGTGCCCCTCGGGGGGGTAAACTATGGCTACACCTTC. It codes for CALVPLGGVNYGYTF.

This clone was seen a single time. This sequence joins TRBV12-5 and TRBJ2-1, with 8 bases matching TRBD2. The junction had 16 bases not matched to a gene; V was cut back by 8 bases and J by 7 bases. This CDR3 has 16 amino acids. From germline, CDR1 is LGHNT and CDR2 FRNRAP. CDR3 nucleotides: TGTGCTAGTCAAGCTCAACTACCGGGACTAGGGAATGAGCAGTTCTTC. This encodes CASQAQLPGLGNEQFF.

The chain links TRBV7-2 to TRBJ2-5; tentatively, D is TRBD1 (6 bases). With 5 bases removed from V and 1 base from J, the gap between germline ends came to 14 bases. This CDR3 comprises 15 residues. Germline lookup yields CDR1 SGHTA and CDR2 FQGNSA. The CDR3 coding sequence is TGTGCCAGCAGCCAGGGGATAGGGGGCCAAGAGACCCAGTACTTC. Translating it yields CASSQGIGGQETQYF.

The chain is built from TRBV28 and TRBJ2-1; the D is unclear. In germline, CDR1 is MDHEN, CDR2 SYDVKM. CDR3 length equals 15 residues. The V end lost 5 bases, the J end lost 5 bases, and 16 bases lay between the germline ends. Here the CDR3 DNA reads TGTGCCAGCAGTCTTGACCCGTGGGCCGACAATGAGCAGTTCTTC. Translating gives CASSLDPWADNEQFF.

The chain couples TRBV27 to TRBJ1-5; possible D gene TRBD1, 5 bases. Deletions cut 5 bases from V and 1 base from J, with 9 bases between. The CDR3 is 14 residues long. CDR1 and CDR2 from the germline V gene are MNHEY and SMNVEV (reference sequence). The CDR3 DNA sequence: TGTGCCAGCAGTACAGGTTGGAGCAATCAGCCCCAGCATTTT. Its protein product is CASSTGWSNQPQHF.

CDR3 nucleotide sequence: TGTGCCAGCAGCTACTCCAATTACAATGAGCAGTTCTTC. Translation gives CASSYSNYNEQFF. The chain joins TRBV7-3 to TRBJ2-1; D ambiguous. Looked up from germline, CDR1 is SGHTA and CDR2 is FQGTGA. The CDR3 sequence is 13 residues long. V was shortened by 4 bases and J by 4 bases, with 8 bases between the two germline ends.

V gene TRBV2 combines with J gene TRBJ1-4; D possibly corresponds to TRBD1 (6 bases). The length of the CDR3 is 14 residues. The V and J ends lost 6 bases and 5 bases respectively, with 13 bases between them. The germline V gene encodes CDR1 SNHLY and CDR2 FYNNEI. CDR3 DNA sequence: TGTGCCAGCAGCGGTGGGGGGGCGAATGAAAAACTGTTTTTT. Amino acids: CASSGGGANEKLFF.